This TCR beta chain was observed in a study of T cell repertoires in cytomegalovirus infection. Using its own MiXCR run on the reads, TCRdb lists one record per CDR3 protein. In the table there are around 490,000 distinct CDR3 sequences, roughly 29% of which are singletons. Sequencing was performed on PBMCs. This TCR came from a human donor in good health (CMV status not recorded). Some clones in this sample may be carry-over from other donors' samples.

The CDR3 DNA reads as TGTGCCAGCGGCAAACAGGGAAACACCGGGGAGCTGTTTTTT. Translating it yields CASGKQGNTGELFF. The chain couples TRBV5-4 to TRBJ2-2; D might be TRBD1 (6 bases). The CDR3 totals 14 residues. V shed 7 bases and J shed 2 bases, with 12 bases lying between them. Germline V lookup: CDR1 SGHNT, CDR2 YYREEE (reference sequence).